The 26 T cell receptor beta chains in this list originate from one sample, sequenced in a study of CD8 T cells in ankylosing spondylitis (dated by TCRdb to 2017 to 2019). Library generation was performed with 5' RACE. The data were produced on an Illumina HiSeq 2500. TCRdb handled the public reads itself, with Q25 trimming in fastp and clone calling in MiXCR, and kept productive beta chains. Records with the same CDR3 protein are collapsed into one entry carrying the most frequent genes and DNA. The sample includes roughly 250,000 distinct CDR3 sequences, with less than 10% observed a single time. Of the sample, around 6.8% is held by the ten largest clones. Sequencing was performed on blood, either unsorted or a sorted T cell fraction (not recorded which). These receptors came from a male donor with ankylosing spondylitis or in good health (not recorded which).

This clonotype has at least ten counts. CDR3 coding DNA: TGCAGCGTTGAAGATGAACAGGGTGGAGGCTACACCTTC. Residues: CSVEDEQGGGYTF. V usage is TRBV29-1 and J usage is TRBJ1-2; tentatively, D is TRBD1 (6 bases). There are 13 residues in the CDR3. Trimming removed 0 bases from V and 8 bases from J, with 13 bases in between. The germline CDR1 and CDR2 sequences are SQVTM and ANQGSEA.

This clonotype was observed a handful of times. The chain is built from TRBV7-2 and TRBJ2-5, with D maybe TRBD1 (6 bases). CDR1 is SGHTA and CDR2 is FQGNSA in the germline V gene. This CDR3 spans 16 amino acids. The V and J ends lost 1 base and 1 base respectively, with 13 bases between them. The CDR3 DNA follows: TGTGCCAGCAGCTTAGAAGGGACACTACCCCAAGAGACCCAGTACTTC. As protein: CASSLEGTLPQETQYF. Full variable domain (missing parts from reference TRBV7-2 and TRBJ2-5): GAGVSQSPSNKVTEKGKDVELRCDPISGHTALYWYRQSLGQGLEFLIYFQGNSAPDKSGLPSDRFSAERTGGSVSTLTIQRTQQEDSAVYLCASSLEGTLPQETQYFGPGTRLLVL.

The chain is built from TRBV12-5 and TRBJ1-2, with 9 bases fitting TRBD1. This CDR3 contains 13 residues. The germline gives CDR1 LGHNT, CDR2 FRNRAP. Germline trimming cut 5 bases from V and 8 bases from J; bases unmatched to any gene: 6. CDR3 nucleotides: TGTGCTAGTGGTCAAACAGGGGGCCGAGGCTACACCTTC. The encoded protein is CASGQTGGRGYTF. The full variable domain, completed using reference TRBV12-5 and TRBJ1-2, is DARVTQTPRHKVTEMGQEVTMRCQPILGHNTVFWYRQTMMQGLELLAYFRNRAPLDDSGMPKDRFSAEMPDATLATLKIQPSEPRDSAVYFCASGQTGGRGYTFGSGTRLTVV.

In this sample, this clonotype turned up many times. The rearrangement uses TRBV19 and TRBJ2-2; TRBD1 matches 7 bases. The CDR3 is 16 amino acids. Germline assignment: CDR1 LNHDA and CDR2 SQIVND (reference sequence). V lost 5 bases to trimming and J lost 2 bases; unmatched junction nucleotides: 8. CDR3 bases: TGTGCCAGTAGTCCTACAGGGGAAACCAACACCGGGGAGCTGTTTTTT. Translation gives CASSPTGETNTGELFF.

This clonotype was seen many times. The chain joins TRBV20-1 to TRBJ2-7; either TRBD1 or TRBD2 may supply D (6 bases each). The V gene's germline CDR1 is DFQATT and CDR2 SNEGSKA (reference sequence). CDR3 length: 14 residues. V was trimmed by 2 bases and J by 5 bases, leaving 16 bases between them. CDR3 in DNA: TGCAGTGCTAGAAATTTGGGGGGCCTGGACGAGCAGTACTTC. Translation gives CSARNLGGLDEQYF.

This clonotype was observed many times. J is TRBJ2-3 and V is TRBV20-1; D is ambiguous. The CDR3 runs to 11 residues. Trimming stripped 3 bases from V and 8 bases from J, with 9 bases between. In germline, CDR1 is DFQATT, CDR2 SNEGSKA (reference sequence). CDR3 residues: CSASPGGTQYF. As DNA, the CDR3 is TGCAGTGCTAGTCCTGGCGGTACGCAGTATTTT.

V is TRBV9 and J is TRBJ2-7, with 8 bases fitting TRBD2. Germline lookup yields CDR1 SGDLS and CDR2 YYNGEE. The V gene end was trimmed by 0 bases and the J gene end by 6 bases; junction bases not matched to a gene: 8. The CDR3 runs to 15 residues. CDR3 sequence (DNA): TGTGCCAGCAGCGTAGAGAGCGGGAGATCGGTCGAGCAGTACTTC. Translating gives CASSVESGRSVEQYF.

This clonotype has just a few counts. This rearrangement joins TRBV29-1 to TRBJ2-3; TRBD1 is a possible D gene (6 bases). The CDR3 loop spans 14 amino acids. V was clipped by 5 bases and J by 3 bases, with 15 bases between them. Germline CDR1 and CDR2: SQVTM and ANQGSEA. The CDR3 loop is CSVQRQGFTDTQYF. The DNA for the CDR3 is TGCAGCGTTCAGAGGCAGGGGTTTACAGATACGCAGTATTTT.

This clonotype appeared many times. This chain joins TRBV6-2 or TRBV6-3 and TRBJ2-3; 10 bases are shared with TRBD2. CDR1 is MNHEY, CDR2 SVGEGT, per germline. The CDR3 runs to 18 residues. With 5 bases clipped from V and 6 bases from J, the junction kept 17 bases outside the gene matches. The CDR3 nucleotides read TGTGCCAGCAGTGCCGGGACAGCGGCTAGCGGGAGTAGGGATACGCAGTATTTT. Its translation is CASSAGTAASGSRDTQYF.

This clonotype occurred many times. The V gene is TRBV7-9, the J gene TRBJ2-3; 7 nucleotides match TRBD2. The germline V gene encodes CDR1 SEHNR and CDR2 FQNEAQ (reference sequence). V dropped 1 base and J dropped 2; count of bases not matched to a gene: 9. The length of the CDR3 is 17 residues. As DNA, the CDR3 is TGTGCCAGCAGCTTAGGCGGGAGAGGGTTGAACACAGATACGCAGTATTTT. Residues: CASSLGGRGLNTDTQYF.

This clonotype has ten or more counts. The gene calls are TRBV20-1 and TRBJ2-1; 8 bases map to TRBD1. The CDR3 has 12 amino acids. V shed 3 bases, J shed 8 bases, and the junction held 3 bases outside the gene matches. In germline, CDR1 is DFQATT, CDR2 SNEGSKA (reference sequence). CDR3 in DNA: TGCAGTGCTAGTTCGACAGGGGATGAGCAGTTCTTC. Translated, it gives CSASSTGDEQFF.

J is TRBJ1-2 and V is TRBV7-9; 9 bases are a match to TRBD1. Germline V lookup: CDR1 SEHNR, CDR2 FQNEAQ (reference sequence). V shed 5 bases and J 0 bases; nucleotides not matched to a gene: 4. CDR3 length: 15 residues. CDR3: CASSARTGANYGYTF. DNA of the CDR3: TGTGCCAGCAGCGCGAGGACAGGGGCTAACTATGGCTACACCTTC.

This clonotype was counted ten times or more. CDR3 nucleotides: TGCAGTGCAGGGAAAAACACCGGGGAGCTGTTTTTT. The encoded protein is CSAGKNTGELFF. The J gene is TRBJ2-2, the V gene TRBV20-1; D gene ambiguous. V was trimmed by 6 bases and J by 2 bases, leaving 7 bases between them. Germline CDR1 and CDR2: DFQATT and SNEGSKA (reference sequence). This CDR3 contains 12 residues.

In its sample, this clonotype was seen many times. The rearrangement joins TRBV27 to TRBJ1-2; 9 positions agree with TRBD1. CDR3 size: 16 residues. After removal of 0 bases from V and 2 bases from J, the junction contained 4 bases not matched to a gene. The germline V gene has CDR1 MNHEY and CDR2 SMNVEV (reference sequence). DNA for the CDR3: TGTGCCAGCAGTTTATCCTACGGACAGGGGAACTATGGCTACACCTTC. Protein: CASSLSYGQGNYGYTF.

Of note for this clonotype: A read error may explain this, as a much larger clone is one base away. CDR3: CASSPKRGPYNEQFF. The CDR3 DNA reads TGTGCCAGCAGTCCTAAGCGGGGGCCCTACAATGAGCAGTTCTTC. The rearrangement joins TRBV11-1 to TRBJ2-1; TRBD2 agrees at 8 bases. The CDR3 sequence is 15 residues long. Per germline, CDR1 SGHAT and CDR2 FQDESV (reference sequence). V was clipped by 6 bases and J by 2 bases; unmatched bases: 6.

The chain employs TRBV7-2 and TRBJ1-2, with TRBD1 matching 7 bases. V was clipped by 1 base and J by 4 bases; unmatched bases: 6. This CDR3 comprises 15 residues. Germline V gene lookup returns CDR1 SGHTA and CDR2 FQGNSA. CDR3 sequence: CASSLGTGASYGYTF. In nucleotides, the CDR3 is TGTGCCAGCAGCTTAGGAACAGGGGCTAGCTATGGCTACACCTTC.

This clonotype has ten or more counts. The chain carries TRBV11-2 and TRBJ2-7, with D possibly being TRBD1 (6 bases). V lost 3 bases to trimming and J lost 7 bases, with 13 bases between them. The CDR3 is made up of 13 amino acids. The germline gives CDR1 SGHAT, CDR2 FQNNGV. CDR3 DNA: TGTGCCAGCAGCTTGGCCAGGGGCCTGGAGCAGTACTTC. This codes for CASSLARGLEQYF. Full variable domain (remainder filled in from reference TRBV11-2 and TRBJ2-7): EAGVAQSPRYKIIEKRQSVAFWCNPISGHATLYWYQQILGQGPKLLIQFQNNGVVDDSQLPKDRFSAERLKGVDSTLKIQPAKLEDSAVYLCASSLARGLEQYFGPGTRLTVT.

The J gene is TRBJ2-3, the V gene TRBV5-6; D ambiguous. The CDR3 is 12 residues long. Trimming removed 4 bases from V and 9 bases from J, with 12 bases in between. The germline V gene encodes CDR1 SGHDT and CDR2 YYEEEE. CDR3 protein: CASSRSQGTQYF. The CDR3 nucleotides are TGTGCCAGCAGCAGGAGCCAAGGGACGCAGTATTTT.

The chain recombines TRBV6-2 or TRBV6-3 with TRBJ2-1; a possible D gene is TRBD2 (7 bases). The germline V gene encodes CDR1 MNHEY and CDR2 SVGEGT. This CDR3 is built from 16 residues. The germline V and J ends were trimmed by 7 bases and 4 bases, with 20 bases remaining between them. In nucleotides, the CDR3 is TGTGCCAGCAAACTACTGAAAGGGGGGGGGTACAATGAGCAGTTCTTC. The encoded protein is CASKLLKGGGYNEQFF.

The table lists this clonotype with many counts. The CDR3 DNA reads as TGTGCCAGCAGCTGGACTAGCGCAGATACGCAGTATTTT. Amino acid sequence: CASSWTSADTQYF. This rearrangement joins TRBV7-2 to TRBJ2-3; 9 bases are shared with TRBD2. This CDR3 has 13 residues. The germline CDR1 and CDR2 sequences are SGHTA and FQGNSA. The trim removed 4 bases at V and 4 bases at J, leaving 0 bases unmatched.

The chain carries TRBV7-2 and TRBJ2-1, with D possibly being TRBD2 (6 bases). The CDR3 length is 13 residues. The germline V gene has CDR1 SGHTA and CDR2 FQGNSA. V was pared by 4 bases and J by 6 bases, with 10 bases between. CDR3 in amino acids: CASSWGLLNEQFF. The CDR3 DNA is TGTGCCAGCAGCTGGGGACTGCTCAATGAGCAGTTCTTC. The full variable domain, completed using reference TRBV7-2 and TRBJ2-1, is GAGVSQSPSNKVTEKGKDVELRCDPISGHTALYWYRQSLGQGLEFLIYFQGNSAPDKSGLPSDRFSAERTGGSVSTLTIQRTQQEDSAVYLCASSWGLLNEQFFGPGTRLTVL.

This chain connects TRBV11-2 to TRBJ1-5; D not resolved. This CDR3 contains 14 residues. Per germline, CDR1 SGHAT and CDR2 FQNNGV. The V gene lost 7 bases and the J gene lost 5 bases, with 15 bases spanning the gap. CDR3 residues: CASNLRMDDQPQHF. CDR3 nucleotide sequence: TGTGCCAGCAACTTGCGGATGGATGATCAGCCCCAGCATTTT. Variable domain in full (rest from reference TRBV11-2 and TRBJ1-5): EAGVAQSPRYKIIEKRQSVAFWCNPISGHATLYWYQQILGQGPKLLIQFQNNGVVDDSQLPKDRFSAERLKGVDSTLKIQPAKLEDSAVYLCASNLRMDDQPQHFGDGTRLSIL.

This clonotype was recorded many times. The V gene is TRBV7-3, the J gene TRBJ2-6, with D tentatively TRBD2 (6 bases). V was pared by 6 bases and J by 4 bases, with 10 bases between. Germline values: CDR1 SGHTA, CDR2 FQGTGA. The CDR3 consists of 14 residues. The CDR3 coding sequence is TGTGCCAGCAGGGGGACTGCCGGGGCCAACGTCCTGACTTTC. Translation: CASRGTAGANVLTF.

As for this clonotype: A much larger clone lies one base from this, so it may be a read error. The chain combines TRBV10-3 with TRBJ2-7; possible D gene TRBD1, 6 bases. The germline CDR1 and CDR2 sequences are ENHRY and SYGVKD. The CDR3 contains 14 residues. For the CDR3, the DNA is TGTCCCATCAGCCGGACAGCTCCCTCCTACGAGCAGTACTTC. Translated: CPISRTAPSYEQYF.

The sample holds many counts of this clonotype. The chain carries TRBV10-2 and TRBJ2-6, with D perhaps matching TRBD2 (7 bases). The CDR3 runs to 16 residues. V was cut by 7 bases and J by 1 base, with 14 bases left in between. The germline gives CDR1 WSHSY, CDR2 SAAADI. The chain's CDR3 is CASTEGGPSGANVLTF. As DNA, the CDR3 is TGCGCCAGCACCGAGGGGGGGCCTTCTGGGGCCAACGTCCTGACTTTC.

With respect to this clonotype: It may be a read error: a sequence one base away is much more abundant. The conserved phenylalanine or tryptophan is not found at the CDR3 terminus, so this likely reflects a read error. The chain couples TRBV6-5 to TRBJ1-2; 12 bases align to TRBD1. Losses at the gene ends were 2 bases for V and 6 bases for J; bases not matched to a gene: 4. Germline CDR1 is MNHEY and CDR2 is SVGAGI. The CDR3 runs 15 residues. The CDR3 reads CASSYVGTGGDGYTS. CDR3 coding DNA: TGTGCCAGCAGTTACGTAGGGACAGGGGGCGATGGCTACACCTCC.